The present T cell receptor beta chain was sequenced within a study of Ad26.COV2.S vaccination and SARS-CoV-2 variants. Study-wide results and caveats: An underestimation of total T cell responses may have resulted from the TCR breadth and depth analyses. Vaccine recipients showed a spike-specific TCR breadth that was higher than in placebo recipients. Substantial response breadth was reportedly seen for spike-specific CD8+ and CD4+ T cells after vaccination.

To note about this clone: Its specificity is not known.

Trimming left V 1 base short and J 5 bases short, with 17 bases between. Germline-derived CDR1 and CDR2 are KGHSH and LQKENI. This CDR3 contains 17 residues. The repertoire was sequenced with immunoSEQ multiplex PCR; TCRdb's copy has only in-frame clones and lacks some. The sample records approximately 150,000 clones, roughly 85% being singletons. This rearrangement joins TRBV18 to TRBJ2-2; D assignment may be TRBD1 or TRBD2 (5 bases each). The material sequenced was peripheral blood, taken after recovery from COVID-19. This clonotype originated in a human donor who had recovered from COVID-19. The CDR3 is CASSPRKNGGETGELFF. CDR3 coding DNA: TGTGCCAGCTCACCACGGAAGAATGGGGGAGAGACCGGGGAGCTGTTTTTT.